This paragraph reports one TCR beta chain. The donor population consisted of healthy HIV-negative adults with no recent acute infections or vaccinations. This sample is drawn from a study of shared clonotypes between healthy human individuals. Study details: Serving as donors were two women and three men, whose ages spanned 18 to 49. CD4 naive and memory got three plates each, CD8 naive two, CD8 memory one.

CDR1 and CDR2 from the germline V gene are SGDLS and YYNGEE. V lost 4 bases and J lost 4; bases outside the gene matches: 9. The CDR3 is made up of 16 amino acids. The repertoire was sequenced with immunoSEQ multiplex PCR; TCRdb's copy has only in-frame clones and lacks some. The sample yields about 980,000 clones, around three quarters seen once. The chain couples TRBV9 to TRBJ2-1, with 9 nucleotides matching TRBD2. The sequence came from a man aged 18-30 years in good health. Input material: memory CD4+ T cells sorted from blood. As to subset: CD45RA-negative fraction. The CDR3 region has the DNA TGTGCCAGCAGCTCAACCGGGACTAGCTCTTACAATGAGCAGTTCTTC. It translates to CASSSTGTSSYNEQFF.